These 12 T cell receptor beta chains share one sample of origin, sequenced in a study of shared clonotypes between healthy human individuals. Using immunoSEQ multiplex PCR, the repertoire was profiled, and TCRdb retains in-frame clones only, with some absent. Of approximately 320,000 clones in the sample, about nine tenths are singletons; the top ten hold 15% to 20%. The sample comprised memory CD8+ T cells sorted from blood. As to subset: CD45RO+ cells pooled with CCR7-negative TemRA cells. All receptors come from a man aged 18 to 30 in good health.

The V and J genes are TRBV7-8 and TRBJ2-7; the match to TRBD1 covers 7 bases. Germline trimming cut 2 bases from V and 0 bases from J; bases unmatched to any gene: 1. Germline-derived CDR1 and CDR2 are SGHVS and FQNEAQ. The length of the CDR3 is 14 residues. The CDR3 loop reads CASSLWDSSYEQYF. The CDR3 DNA reads as TGTGCCAGCAGCTTATGGGACAGCTCCTACGAGCAGTACTTC.

The rearrangement joins TRBV2 to TRBJ1-1; 9 bases are shared with TRBD1. The CDR3 covers 15 residues. CDR1 and CDR2 (germline): SNHLY, FYNNEI. The ends lost 6 bases at V and 8 bases at J; junction bases unmatched: 13. CDR3 residues: CASRNTGTGKSEAFF. Written as DNA, the CDR3 is TGTGCCAGCAGGAACACCGGGACAGGGAAATCCGAAGCTTTCTTT.

This chain joins TRBV27 and TRBJ2-2; TRBD2 is a possible D gene (5 bases). V lost 3 bases to trimming and J lost 4 bases, with 9 bases between them. CDR3 length: 14 residues. Germline V CDR1 and CDR2: MNHEY, SMNVEV (reference sequence). This CDR3 reads CASSFGVGTGELFF. The CDR3 DNA reads as TGTGCCAGCAGTTTCGGGGTGGGCACCGGGGAGCTGTTTTTT.

This rearrangement joins TRBV5-6 to TRBJ1-2; the match to TRBD1 covers 7 bases. Trimming removed 1 base from V and 5 bases from J; junction bases left unmatched: 5. The germline CDR1 and CDR2 sequences are SGHDT and YYEEEE. CDR3 length: 14 amino acids. CDR3: CASSLRTGYYGYTF. In DNA, the CDR3 is TGTGCCAGCAGCTTGCGGACAGGTTATTATGGCTACACCTTC.

The J gene is TRBJ1-2, the V gene TRBV6-5; D is ambiguous. Germline V lookup: CDR1 MNHEY, CDR2 SVGAGI. The CDR3 extends over 15 amino acids. V was clipped by 6 bases and J by 4 bases, with 18 bases between them. The CDR3 is CASSHDTGFRYGYTF. DNA of the CDR3: TGTGCCAGCAGCCACGATACGGGATTTCGCTATGGCTACACCTTC.

The CDR3 region has the DNA TGTGCCAGCAGCTCGTCGGGGCCCGGGGACACTGAAGCTTTCTTT. This encodes CASSSSGPGDTEAFF. V usage is TRBV25-1 and J usage is TRBJ1-1, with D perhaps TRBD1 (5 bases). The CDR3 consists of 15 residues. Germline CDR1 MGHDK, CDR2 SYGVNS. Trimming left V 6 bases short and J 3 bases short, with 17 bases between. Supplemented by reference TRBV25-1 and TRBJ1-1, the full variable domain reads EADIYQTPRYLVIGTGKKITLECSQTMGHDKMYWYQQDPGMELHLIHYSYGVNSTEKGDLSSESTVSRIRTEHFPLTLESARPSHTSQYLCASSSSGPGDTEAFFGQGTRLTVV.

This chain connects TRBV7-9 to TRBJ2-7, with D possibly matching TRBD1 (6 bases). The CDR3 spans 15 residues. The germline V gene has CDR1 SEHNR and CDR2 FQNEAQ (reference sequence). V was shortened by 4 bases and J by 2 bases, with 15 bases between the two germline ends. The chain's CDR3 is CASSSTWDNPYEQYF. In DNA form, the CDR3 reads TGTGCCAGCAGCTCAACCTGGGACAACCCCTACGAGCAGTACTTC.

This chain joins TRBV27 and TRBJ2-7, with a weak D call TRBD1 (5 bases). The ends were cut back, 4 bases at V and 3 bases at J, with 10 bases in the middle. Germline CDR1 and CDR2: MNHEY and SMNVEV (reference sequence). The CDR3 sequence is 13 residues long. CDR3 protein: CASSYRLHYEQYF. The DNA of the CDR3 is TGTGCCAGCAGTTACAGGTTGCACTACGAGCAGTACTTC.

This chain links TRBV10-2 with TRBJ2-1; D is uncertain. From germline, CDR1 is WSHSY and CDR2 SAAADI. Trimming removed 8 bases at V and 4 bases at J, with 6 bases between. The length of the CDR3 is 11 residues. CDR3 DNA sequence: TGCGCCAGCTTGTCTTACAATGAGCAGTTCTTC. As protein: CASLSYNEQFF.

The genes are TRBV6-5 and TRBJ2-5, with TRBD2 as a possible D gene (6 bases). CDR1 is MNHEY, CDR2 SVGAGI, per germline. This CDR3 contains 16 residues. The V and J ends lost 4 bases and 2 bases respectively, with 17 bases between them. CDR3 region: CASSFFWRGEQETQYF. As DNA, the CDR3 is TGTGCCAGCAGTTTTTTTTGGCGGGGAGAACAAGAGACCCAGTACTTC.

A single count supports this clone. The chain joins TRBV4-1 to TRBJ2-7; unclear D gene. Germline CDR1 and CDR2: MGHRA and YSYEKL. Trimming shortened V by 4 bases and J by 3 bases, and 13 bases separated the two germline ends. The CDR3 loop spans 14 amino acids. In DNA, the CDR3 is TGCGCCAGCAGCCCGGCCGCGGATCGCTACGAGCAGTACTTC. Its translation is CASSPAADRYEQYF.

The chain links TRBV6-5 to TRBJ1-4; D remains ambiguous. This CDR3 has 14 amino acids. Germline CDR1 is MNHEY and CDR2 is SVGAGI. V was trimmed by 7 bases and J by 8 bases, leaving 17 bases between them. CDR3: CASTSRPIGEKLFF. As DNA, the CDR3 is TGTGCCAGCACCTCCCGCCCGATCGGGGAAAAACTGTTTTTT.